What follows describes a single TCR beta chain. This record comes from a study of T cell changes during pregnancy in multiple sclerosis. Clones were sequenced by immunoSEQ multiplex PCR, and TCRdb holds only the in-frame ones, with some missing. Of tens of thousands of clones listed, approximately 92% are singletons. The receptor was derived from a female donor with multiple sclerosis, enrolled in a pregnancy study. The material sequenced was peripheral blood, taken in the first trimester of pregnancy.

The CDR3 spells CASSRQGPSEQYF. CDR3 bases: TGTGCCAGCAGCCGACAGGGCCCAAGCGAGCAGTACTTC. V and J are TRBV6-5 and TRBJ2-7; 7 bases are shared with TRBD1. CDR1 and CDR2 from the germline V gene are MNHEY and SVGAGI. Trimming at V came to 6 bases and at J to 6 bases, leaving 8 bases not matched to a gene. This CDR3 has 13 residues.